A single sample is the source of the 14 T cell receptor beta chains below, sequenced in a study of cytomegalovirus exposure and HLA in healthy donors. The primer mix had 60 Vbeta and 13 Jbeta primers. Clones were read by immunoSEQ multiplex PCR, and TCRdb kept only the in-frame ones, dropping some. The sample lists 120,000 to 150,000 clones; over 60% were seen once. The sample taken for sequencing was PBMCs. The receptors originated from a man aged 35 to 55 in good health and CMV-seronegative.

J is TRBJ2-3 and V is TRBV5-6; D is ambiguous. Per the germline V gene, CDR1 is SGHDT and CDR2 is YYEEEE. Trimming left V 2 bases short and J 9 bases short, with 13 bases between. The CDR3 is 13 residues long. The CDR3 sequence: CASSFSPGFTQYF. The CDR3 DNA reads as TGTGCCAGCAGCTTTTCACCTGGCTTCACGCAGTATTTT.

This clone was recorded only once. The chain carries TRBV4-2 and TRBJ2-3, with 13 bases lining up with TRBD2. This CDR3 region has 16 residues. Trimming removed 3 bases from V and 7 bases from J; junction bases left unmatched: 7. The germline CDR1 and CDR2 sequences are LGHNA and YNFKEQ. The CDR3 nucleotides are TGTGCCAGCAGCCAGCCGGGACTAGCGGGAATCAATACGCAGTATTTT. It specifies CASSQPGLAGINTQYF.

The J gene is TRBJ1-2, the V gene TRBV9; TRBD1 matches 9 bases. CDR3 length: 15 residues. The V gene end was trimmed by 3 bases and the J gene end by 3 bases; junction bases not matched to a gene: 6. CDR1 is SGDLS and CDR2 is YYNGEE in the germline V gene. The CDR3 loop is CASSETTGGYYGYTF. In DNA, the CDR3 is TGTGCCAGCAGCGAAACGACAGGGGGTTACTATGGCTACACCTTC.

This rearrangement joins TRBV5-1 to TRBJ2-7, with a weak D call TRBD1 (6 bases). There are 12 residues in the CDR3. Germline CDR1 and CDR2: SGHRS and YFSETQ. Between the trimmed V and J ends, which lost 0 bases and 5 bases, there was a span of 6 bases. CDR3 bases: TGCGCCAGCAGCTTGGCAGGGGACGAGCAGTACTTC. Protein product: CASSLAGDEQYF.

J is TRBJ2-3 and V is TRBV7-9; D might be TRBD1 (6 bases). Trimming shortened V by 3 bases and J by 6 bases, and 16 bases separated the two germline ends. CDR1 and CDR2 from the germline V gene are SEHNR and FQNEAQ (reference sequence). This CDR3 spans 15 amino acids. The CDR3 nucleotides are TGTGCCAGCAGCTTGACCGGGACAATAAAGGATACGCAGTATTTT. It specifies CASSLTGTIKDTQYF.

This chain connects TRBV4-1 to TRBJ1-5, with D possibly being TRBD1 (5 bases). CDR3 length: 16 amino acids. Germline CDR1 and CDR2: MGHRA and YSYEKL. Trimming shortened V by 2 bases and J by 7 bases, and 18 bases separated the two germline ends. CDR3 loop: CASSQSPGEGWQPQHF. CDR3 DNA: TGCGCCAGCAGCCAAAGCCCCGGGGAGGGGTGGCAGCCCCAGCATTTT.

This clone was recorded only once. The rearrangement joins TRBV7-9 to TRBJ2-7; D gene ambiguous. The CDR3 length is 16 residues. CDR1 is SEHNR, CDR2 FQNEAQ, per germline (reference sequence). With 5 bases removed from V and 0 bases from J, the gap between germline ends came to 17 bases. The DNA of the CDR3 is TGTGCCAGCAGCCCGATCGGAGAGAGGCGCTCCTACGAGCAGTACTTC. Translated: CASSPIGERRSYEQYF.

This clone occurred a few times. V usage is TRBV5-6 and J usage is TRBJ2-1, with D unclear. CDR3 length: 16 amino acids. Trimming stripped 1 base from V and 1 base from J, with 12 bases between. The germline V gene encodes CDR1 SGHDT and CDR2 YYEEEE. CDR3 nucleotides: TGTGCCAGCAGCTTGCTTGCGGCTCGTTCCTACAATGAGCAGTTCTTC. Translated, it gives CASSLLAARSYNEQFF.

This clone was picked up one time. Other DNA variants within this sample encode the same CDR3. The genes are TRBV5-1 and TRBJ1-4, with D unresolved. Germline V CDR1 and CDR2: SGHRS, YFSETQ. This CDR3 is built from 13 residues. V was cut by 6 bases and J by 5 bases, with 11 bases left in between. CDR3 residues: CASTSAGNEKLFF. The CDR3 nucleotides read TGCGCCAGCACTTCGGCGGGGAATGAAAAACTGTTTTTT.

This chain connects TRBV29-1 to TRBJ2-1, with TRBD2 matching over 10 bases. The CDR3 is made up of 14 amino acids. Trimming at V came to 5 bases and at J to 9 bases, leaving 10 bases not matched to a gene. Germline V gene data show CDR1 as SQVTM and CDR2 as ANQGSEA. The CDR3 is CSVIVQRGGGEQFF. DNA of the CDR3: TGCAGCGTTATTGTCCAGCGGGGGGGCGGTGAGCAGTTCTTC.

About this clone itself: Sequence at one end of the junction differs from germline and may be a read error. The J gene is TRBJ2-7, the V gene TRBV7-2, with D possibly TRBD1 on 5 matching bases. The CDR3 runs to 11 residues. Germline CDR1 SGHTA, CDR2 FQGNSA. The chain's CDR3 is CASSLLGLPNF. CDR3 nucleotide sequence: TGTGCCAGCAGCTTATTGGGGCTGCCCAACTTC.

This clone occurred a few times. This chain joins TRBV9 and TRBJ2-1; the match to TRBD2 covers 9 bases. The J segment lost 0 bases and the V segment lost 2 bases, leaving 3 bases of the junction unmatched. The CDR3 spans 16 residues. CDR1 is SGDLS and CDR2 is YYNGEE in the germline V gene. The CDR3 loop reads CASSVSGGLSYNEQFF. The CDR3 coding sequence is TGTGCCAGCAGCGTTAGCGGGGGCCTCTCCTACAATGAGCAGTTCTTC.

The CDR3 reads CAWSVQRGPHEQYF. The CDR3 DNA follows: TGTGCCTGGAGTGTACAGAGAGGGCCCCACGAGCAGTACTTC. The genes are TRBV30 and TRBJ2-7; D perhaps matches TRBD2 (5 bases). Germline values: CDR1 GTSNPN, CDR2 SVGIG (reference sequence). Trimming took off 0 bases at V and 5 bases at J, with 14 bases between the two ends. The CDR3 covers 14 residues.

This sequence joins TRBV6-6 and TRBJ2-5, with TRBD1 matching 10 bases. Germline V gives CDR1 MNHNY, CDR2 SVGAGI (reference sequence). V lost 7 bases and J lost 3; bases outside the gene matches: 8. This CDR3 comprises 15 residues. The CDR3: CASNDPGTGEETQYF. DNA for the CDR3: TGTGCCAGCAACGACCCCGGGACAGGGGAAGAGACCCAGTACTTC.